This TCR beta chain was sequenced in a study of beta chain features in type 1 diabetes. General study findings and limits: TCRB CDR3s were moderately but significantly shorter in Type 1 diabetes patients in all four CD4+ subsets. Patients with type 1 diabetes showed fewer VDJ junction insertions and more deletions. Highly expressing activated T cells could be over-counted with a cDNA template.

Isolated RNA was reverse transcribed in full, so expressed TCRB transcripts were sequenced. Method: immunoSEQ multiplex PCR; TCRdb's copy keeps in-frame clones and lacks some. The repertoire has about 260,000 clones, around 24% of them found once; the top ten carry approximately 0.011%. This clone showed up just a few times. Its matching antigen is unknown. CDR3 length equals 16 residues. The germline CDR1 and CDR2 sequences are SGHTA and FQGTGA. V dropped 4 bases and J dropped 0; count of bases not matched to a gene: 6. Sequenced: naive CD4+ T cells from blood. The origin of this receptor is a woman in her 30s with type 1 diabetes. The gene calls are TRBV7-3 and TRBJ2-1; 7 bases match TRBD2. The CDR3 DNA reads as TGTGCCAGCAGCTCGAACGGGGGGACCTCCTACAATGAGCAGTTCTTC. It encodes CASSSNGGTSYNEQFF.